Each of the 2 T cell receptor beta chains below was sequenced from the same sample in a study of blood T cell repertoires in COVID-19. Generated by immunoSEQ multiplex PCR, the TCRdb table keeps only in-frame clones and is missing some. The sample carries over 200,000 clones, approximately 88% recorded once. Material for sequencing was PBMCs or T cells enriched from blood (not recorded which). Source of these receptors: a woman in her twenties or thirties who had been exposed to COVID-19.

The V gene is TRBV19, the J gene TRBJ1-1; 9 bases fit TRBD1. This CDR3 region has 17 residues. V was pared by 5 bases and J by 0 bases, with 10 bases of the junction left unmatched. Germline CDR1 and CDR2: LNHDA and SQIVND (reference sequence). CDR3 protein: CASSLGGQGWMNTEAFF. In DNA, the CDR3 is TGTGCCAGTAGTTTGGGGGGACAGGGATGGATGAACACTGAAGCTTTCTTT.

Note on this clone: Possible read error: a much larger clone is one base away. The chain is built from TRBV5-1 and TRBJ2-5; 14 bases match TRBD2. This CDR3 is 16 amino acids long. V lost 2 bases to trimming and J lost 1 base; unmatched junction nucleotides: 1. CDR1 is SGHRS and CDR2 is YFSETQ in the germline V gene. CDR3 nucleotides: TGCGCCAGCAGCTTAGGGACTAGCGGGAGCCAAGAGACCCAGTACTTC. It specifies CASSLGTSGSQETQYF.